This entry is about one T cell receptor beta chain. V was pared by 6 bases and J by 4 bases, with 5 bases of the junction left unmatched. Germline V gene lookup returns CDR1 LNHDA and CDR2 SQIVND (reference sequence). The CDR3 sequence is 14 residues long. These data belong to a study of blood T cell repertoires in COVID-19. Study summary: PBMCs, B-cell-depleted T cells, or T cells were the source of the cDNA or gDNA that made up the material.

Here immunoSEQ multiplex PCR was the method, and the copy in TCRdb shows in-frame clones only, minus some. The data contain 150,000 to 200,000 clones, 75% to 85% of them singletons. The V call is TRBV19, the J call TRBJ2-2, with 7 bases matching TRBD1. The clonotype originates from a human donor in a cohort sampled during active COVID-19. The sequenced sample consisted of peripheral blood. The CDR3 region is CASSQTGSTGELFF. The DNA for the CDR3 is TGTGCCAGTAGCCAGACAGGGTCCACCGGGGAGCTGTTTTTT.